The T cell receptor beta chain under discussion was sequenced for a study of response to subunit inactivated influenza vaccine. Study-wide results and limits: Authors suggested few new T cells are recruited by each seasonal influenza vaccination.

TCRdb redid the calling of the RT-PCR reads with MiXCR, one entry per CDR3 protein. Of about 780,000 distinct CDR3 sequences detected, around 18% appear once; the ten largest clones hold 11%. Regarding this clonotype: Its target is not known.

The sequencing used PBMCs from blood, collected less than 6 days after vaccination. This clonotype originated in a man in his fifties or sixties who received an inactivated influenza vaccine.

The CDR3 coding sequence is TGTGCCAGTCAATATGGCAGGGTGGGGACCGGGGAGCTGTTTTTT. It specifies CASQYGRVGTGELFF. The chain joins TRBV2 to TRBJ2-2; D might be TRBD1 (5 bases). Trimming removed 9 bases at V and 5 bases at J, with 19 bases between. Germline-derived CDR1 and CDR2 are SNHLY and FYNNEI. The CDR3 is 15 amino acids.